These T cell receptor beta chains were read from a single sample in a study of cytomegalovirus exposure and HLA in healthy donors. Here immunoSEQ multiplex PCR was the method, and the copy in TCRdb shows in-frame clones only, minus some. The table has 120,000 to 150,000 clones, roughly 75% seen once; the top ten hold roughly 2.2%. The sequenced material came from PBMCs. Receptor source: a man aged 25 to 40 in good health and CMV-seronegative. The CDR3 runs from the conserved cysteine through the conserved F or W. Each record gives: clone size, J gene, V gene, D gene, CDR3 DNA, CDR3 protein. The D gene is left open where the match is weak. The size entry is marked missing in some rows and otherwise reads once, few, many or a size class.

clone size: NA
J gene: TRBJ2-7
V gene: TRBV2
D gene: TRBD1
CDR3 DNA: TGTGCCAGCGGATCCGGGACAGGGTTATACGAGCAGTACTTC
CDR3 protein: CASGSGTGLYEQYF

clone size: NA
J gene: TRBJ2-2
V gene: TRBV28
D gene: NA
CDR3 DNA: TGTGCCAGCAGTTTGGGGGCGGAGCTGTTTTTT
CDR3 protein: CASSLGAELFF

clone size: NA
J gene: TRBJ1-4
V gene: TRBV5-1
D gene: NA
CDR3 DNA: TGCGCCAGCAGCCTAGACAGGACGGGAACTAATGAAAAACTGTTTTTT
CDR3 protein: CASSLDRTGTNEKLFF

clone size: once
J gene: TRBJ2-7
V gene: TRBV19
D gene: TRBD2
CDR3 DNA: TGTGCCAGTAGGACTAGCGGTACCTACGAGCAGTACTTC
CDR3 protein: CASRTSGTYEQYF

clone size: NA
J gene: TRBJ2-1
V gene: TRBV12-5
D gene: NA
CDR3 DNA: TGTGCTAGTGGTTTGGGCCCCCCAGGGCAGGGCTATGAGCAGTTCTTC
CDR3 protein: CASGLGPPGQGYEQFF

clone size: NA
J gene: TRBJ2-7
V gene: TRBV9
D gene: NA
CDR3 DNA: TGTGCCAGCAGCGTAGCCCCCGACAGAACCTACGAGCAGTACTTC
CDR3 protein: CASSVAPDRTYEQYF

clone size: NA
J gene: TRBJ1-2
V gene: TRBV2
D gene: NA
CDR3 DNA: TGTGCCAGCAGTGAATGGCGGAATAACTATGGCTACACCTTC
CDR3 protein: CASSEWRNNYGYTF

clone size: NA
J gene: TRBJ2-5
V gene: TRBV6-5
D gene: NA
CDR3 DNA: TGTGCCAGCAGTTACTCAAGACGGGGGTACCAAGAGACCCAGTACTTC
CDR3 protein: CASSYSRRGYQETQYF

clone size: NA
J gene: TRBJ1-1
V gene: TRBV2
D gene: TRBD1
CDR3 DNA: TGTGCCAGCAGTGTCCAGGGACAGGCGAACACTGAAGCTTTCTTT
CDR3 protein: CASSVQGQANTEAFF

clone size: NA
J gene: TRBJ1-2
V gene: TRBV7-9
D gene: NA
CDR3 DNA: TGTGCCAGCAGCTTAGCGGCGGAATATGGCTACACCTTC
CDR3 protein: CASSLAAEYGYTF

clone size: NA
J gene: TRBJ2-7
V gene: TRBV7-7
D gene: TRBD2
CDR3 DNA: TGTGCTAGCAGCTTAGGTCGGGGGGGGGACGAGCAGTACTTC
CDR3 protein: CASSLGRGGDEQYF

clone size: NA
J gene: TRBJ2-2
V gene: TRBV4-1
D gene: NA
CDR3 DNA: TGCGCCAGCAGCCAAGTTGTTACGAACACCGGGGAGCTGTTTTTT
CDR3 protein: CASSQVVTNTGELFF

clone size: NA
J gene: TRBJ1-5
V gene: TRBV10-1
D gene: NA
CDR3 DNA: TGCGCCAGGAGACAAAGCAATCAGCCCCAGAATTTT
CDR3 protein: CARRQSNQPQNF

clone size: NA
J gene: TRBJ2-6
V gene: TRBV2
D gene: TRBD1
CDR3 DNA: TGTGCCAGCATAGGGGGCTCAGGGGCCAACGTCCTGACTTTC
CDR3 protein: CASIGGSGANVLTF

clone size: once
J gene: TRBJ1-5
V gene: TRBV2
D gene: TRBD1
CDR3 DNA: TGTGCCAGCAGTACAGACAGGGTGGGACAGCCCCAGCATTTT
CDR3 protein: CASSTDRVGQPQHF

clone size: few
J gene: TRBJ1-4
V gene: TRBV6-1
D gene: TRBD1
CDR3 DNA: TGTGCCAGCAGTGAAAGACAGGGGAGATTTGCAACTAATGAAAAACTGTTTTTT
CDR3 protein: CASSERQGRFATNEKLFF

clone size: NA
J gene: TRBJ2-1
V gene: TRBV27
D gene: TRBD1
CDR3 DNA: TGTGCCAGCAGTCCCAGGATTGTGACAGGGGATGAGCAGTTCTTC
CDR3 protein: CASSPRIVTGDEQFF

clone size: few
J gene: TRBJ1-1
V gene: TRBV7-9
D gene: NA
CDR3 DNA: TGTGCCAGCGAGCGGGAAAGTGCTGAAGCTTTCTTT
CDR3 protein: CASERESAEAFF

clone size: NA
J gene: TRBJ2-7
V gene: TRBV19
D gene: TRBD2
CDR3 DNA: TGTGCCAGTAGTCAGAAACTAGCGGGAGGTCGGAGCTCCTACGAGCAGTACTTC
CDR3 protein: CASSQKLAGGRSSYEQYF

clone size: NA
J gene: TRBJ2-7
V gene: TRBV4-2
D gene: NA
CDR3 DNA: TGTGCCAGCAGCCTTAGCCCAAACGGAGACTACGAGCAGTACTTC
CDR3 protein: CASSLSPNGDYEQYF

clone size: NA
J gene: TRBJ2-2
V gene: TRBV4-1
D gene: TRBD2
CDR3 DNA: TGCGCCAGCAGCCACGGGGGGATTAACACCGGGGAGCTGTTTTTT
CDR3 protein: CASSHGGINTGELFF

clone size: NA
J gene: TRBJ2-3
V gene: TRBV5-1
D gene: NA
CDR3 DNA: TGCGCCAGCAGCTCTGGTGTCCCGTCGGGCACAGATACGCAGTATTTT
CDR3 protein: CASSSGVPSGTDTQYF

clone size: NA
J gene: TRBJ1-2
V gene: TRBV19
D gene: TRBD1
CDR3 DNA: TGTGCCAGTACAGGACAGGGATACTATGGCTACACCTTC
CDR3 protein: CASTGQGYYGYTF

clone size: NA
J gene: TRBJ2-7
V gene: TRBV7-3
D gene: TRBD2
CDR3 DNA: TGTGCCAGCAGCTTGGGCGGGAGGGCCGGCGAGCAGTACTTC
CDR3 protein: CASSLGGRAGEQYF

clone size: NA
J gene: TRBJ2-7
V gene: TRBV27
D gene: NA
CDR3 DNA: TGTGCCAGCAGTTTAATTAGTGGTCTGCCCTACGAGCAGTACTTC
CDR3 protein: CASSLISGLPYEQYF

clone size: NA
J gene: TRBJ1-2
V gene: TRBV25-1
D gene: TRBD1
CDR3 DNA: TGTGCCAGCAGTGAATTAATCGACAGGGTCGGCTATGGCTACACCTTC
CDR3 protein: CASSELIDRVGYGYTF

clone size: NA
J gene: TRBJ2-7
V gene: TRBV14
D gene: NA
CDR3 DNA: TGTGCCAGCAGCCAAGATACACAGTCAGGCGTCCAGTACTTC
CDR3 protein: CASSQDTQSGVQYF

clone size: once
J gene: TRBJ2-5
V gene: TRBV29-1
D gene: NA
CDR3 DNA: TGCAGCGTCCAAACAGGGTCTCTCCAAGAGACCCAGTACTTC
CDR3 protein: CSVQTGSLQETQYF

clone size: NA
J gene: TRBJ2-1
V gene: TRBV6-1
D gene: NA
CDR3 DNA: TGTGCCAGCGCAACGGGCCTAGCCTCCGCTGAGCAGTTCTTC
CDR3 protein: CASATGLASAEQFF

clone size: NA
J gene: TRBJ2-7
V gene: TRBV19
D gene: TRBD1
CDR3 DNA: TGTGCCAGTACCCGGACAGGGGGGTACGAGCAGTACTTC
CDR3 protein: CASTRTGGYEQYF

clone size: NA
J gene: TRBJ1-1
V gene: TRBV30
D gene: NA
CDR3 DNA: TGTGCCTGGAGAGTAACAGGGAACCCCAACACTGAAGCTTTCTTT
CDR3 protein: CAWRVTGNPNTEAFF

clone size: few
J gene: TRBJ1-1
V gene: TRBV4-1
D gene: NA
CDR3 DNA: TGCGCCAGCAGCCAAGCCGGGTACACTGAAGCTTTCTTT
CDR3 protein: CASSQAGYTEAFF

clone size: NA
J gene: TRBJ2-2
V gene: TRBV19
D gene: NA
CDR3 DNA: TGTGCCAGTAGTATTTATAAACCGTCCCGGGACTCGGGGAACACCGGGGAGCTGTTTTTT
CDR3 protein: CASSIYKPSRDSGNTGELFF

clone size: NA
J gene: TRBJ2-7
V gene: TRBV6-5
D gene: NA
CDR3 DNA: TGTGCCAGCAGTTACTCGGGGCAGTACGAGCAGTACTTC
CDR3 protein: CASSYSGQYEQYF

clone size: NA
J gene: TRBJ2-1
V gene: TRBV9
D gene: NA
CDR3 DNA: TGTGCCAGCAGCGTAGAAGGCGGGAACTACAATGAGCAGTTCTTC
CDR3 protein: CASSVEGGNYNEQFF

clone size: NA
J gene: TRBJ2-7
V gene: TRBV5-1
D gene: NA
CDR3 DNA: TGCGCCAGCAGCTGGGCCAGGAACTACGAGCAGTACTTC
CDR3 protein: CASSWARNYEQYF

clone size: NA
J gene: TRBJ2-1
V gene: TRBV6-1
D gene: NA
CDR3 DNA: TGTGCCAGCAGTGAAAGTCATACAACAGAGCAGTTCTTC
CDR3 protein: CASSESHTTEQFF

clone size: few
J gene: TRBJ1-1
V gene: TRBV4-2
D gene: TRBD1
CDR3 DNA: TGTGCCAGCAGCCAACCCGACAGGGATAACACTGAAGCTTTCTTT
CDR3 protein: CASSQPDRDNTEAFF

clone size: once
J gene: TRBJ2-6
V gene: TRBV28
D gene: NA
CDR3 DNA: TGTGCCAGCAGCGGCTTTATAGCAGGGGCCAACGTCCTGACTTTC
CDR3 protein: CASSGFIAGANVLTF

clone size: few
J gene: TRBJ2-7
V gene: TRBV28
D gene: TRBD1
CDR3 DNA: TGTGCCAGCCAACACAGGGGCCACGAGCAGTACTTC
CDR3 protein: CASQHRGHEQYF

clone size: NA
J gene: TRBJ2-7
V gene: TRBV7-9
D gene: NA
CDR3 DNA: TGTGCCAGCAGCCAAAGCAGGGGCCAGAGCTCCTACGAGCAGTACTTC
CDR3 protein: CASSQSRGQSSYEQYF

clone size: NA
J gene: TRBJ1-2
V gene: TRBV7-8
D gene: TRBD1
CDR3 DNA: TGTGCCAGCAGCTTAGCCAAGCCCCAGCCGGGACAGGAGCTAGGCTATGGCTACACCTTC
CDR3 protein: CASSLAKPQPGQELGYGYTF

clone size: NA
J gene: TRBJ1-1
V gene: TRBV2
D gene: NA
CDR3 DNA: TGTGCCAGCAGTGAAGGCGTTTCGGGCACTGAAGCTTTCTTT
CDR3 protein: CASSEGVSGTEAFF

clone size: once
J gene: TRBJ1-1
V gene: TRBV28
D gene: TRBD1
CDR3 DNA: TGTGCCAGCAGTCTGACAGGGGGCGCGGGTAGCACTGAAGCTTTCTTT
CDR3 protein: CASSLTGGAGSTEAFF

clone size: NA
J gene: TRBJ2-7
V gene: TRBV27
D gene: NA
CDR3 DNA: TGTGCCACAGACCCCACAGACAGCTCCTACGAGCAGTACTTC
CDR3 protein: CATDPTDSSYEQYF

clone size: NA
J gene: TRBJ2-7
V gene: TRBV5-1
D gene: NA
CDR3 DNA: TGCGCCAGCAGCCCCCCGGCCGGGGACGAGCAGTACTTC
CDR3 protein: CASSPPAGDEQYF

clone size: once
J gene: TRBJ1-1
V gene: TRBV19
D gene: NA
CDR3 DNA: TGTGCCAGTATCCAACCGGGATTCACTGAAGCTTTCTTT
CDR3 protein: CASIQPGFTEAFF

clone size: few
J gene: TRBJ1-1
V gene: TRBV5-1
D gene: TRBD1
CDR3 DNA: TGCGCCAGCAGCCTATTACAGGGGGTGAGCACTGAAGCTTTCTTT
CDR3 protein: CASSLLQGVSTEAFF

clone size: once
J gene: TRBJ2-5
V gene: TRBV18
D gene: NA
CDR3 DNA: TGTGCCAGCTCACAACGGACATTCACGCAAGAGACCCAGTACTTC
CDR3 protein: CASSQRTFTQETQYF

clone size: NA
J gene: TRBJ2-5
V gene: TRBV11-1
D gene: TRBD2
CDR3 DNA: TGTGCCAGCAGCTTAGCGGCTAGCGGGAGGGCCGAGACCCAGTACTTC
CDR3 protein: CASSLAASGRAETQYF

clone size: NA
J gene: TRBJ1-2
V gene: TRBV9
D gene: NA
CDR3 DNA: TGTGCCAGCAGCGTAGACAGGGACCCATGGGGCTACACCTTC
CDR3 protein: CASSVDRDPWGYTF

clone size: NA
J gene: TRBJ1-6
V gene: TRBV28
D gene: TRBD1
CDR3 DNA: TGTGCCAGCAGTTTAGGACAGGGGAATTCACCCCTCCACTTT
CDR3 protein: CASSLGQGNSPLHF

clone size: NA
J gene: TRBJ1-4
V gene: TRBV6-1
D gene: NA
CDR3 DNA: TGTGCCAGCAGTGAAGTGTCCCCGGAAAAACTGTTTTTT
CDR3 protein: CASSEVSPEKLFF

clone size: NA
J gene: TRBJ2-2
V gene: TRBV11-2
D gene: NA
CDR3 DNA: TGTGCCAGCAGCTTAAATCGAGATGAGCTGTTTTTT
CDR3 protein: CASSLNRDELFF

clone size: NA
J gene: TRBJ1-4
V gene: TRBV11-2
D gene: NA
CDR3 DNA: TGTGCCAGCCGAACGGGAGCCACGCTGTTTTTT
CDR3 protein: CASRTGATLFF

clone size: NA
J gene: TRBJ2-3
V gene: TRBV4-2
D gene: NA
CDR3 DNA: TGTGCCAGCAGCCAAGCAGGGATTGGAACAGATACGCAGTATTTT
CDR3 protein: CASSQAGIGTDTQYF

clone size: NA
J gene: TRBJ2-2
V gene: TRBV7-9
D gene: NA
CDR3 DNA: TGTGCCAGCAGTAAAACCGGGGAGCTGTTTTTT
CDR3 protein: CASSKTGELFF

clone size: NA
J gene: TRBJ2-5
V gene: TRBV4-1
D gene: NA
CDR3 DNA: TGCGCCAGCAGCCAAGACCCGGGAGCCTGGCCCCAAGAGACCCAGTACTTC
CDR3 protein: CASSQDPGAWPQETQYF